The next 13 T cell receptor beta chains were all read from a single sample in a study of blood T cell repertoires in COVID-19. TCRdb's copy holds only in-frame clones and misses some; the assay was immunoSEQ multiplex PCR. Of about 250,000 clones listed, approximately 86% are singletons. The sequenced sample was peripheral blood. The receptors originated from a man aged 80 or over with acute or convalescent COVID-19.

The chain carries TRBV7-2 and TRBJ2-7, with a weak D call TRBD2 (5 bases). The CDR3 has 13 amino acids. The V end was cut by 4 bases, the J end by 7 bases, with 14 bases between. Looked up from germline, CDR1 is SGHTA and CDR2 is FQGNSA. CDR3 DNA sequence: TGTGCCAGCAGCTCCCTCGGGGTGGGGGAGCAGTACTTC. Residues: CASSSLGVGEQYF.

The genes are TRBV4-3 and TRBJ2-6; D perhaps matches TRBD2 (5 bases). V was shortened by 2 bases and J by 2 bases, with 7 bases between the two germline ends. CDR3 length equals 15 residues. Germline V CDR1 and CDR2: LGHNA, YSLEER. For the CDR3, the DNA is TGCGCCAGCAGCCAACGGGGAACTGGGGCCAACGTCCTGACTTTC. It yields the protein CASSQRGTGANVLTF.

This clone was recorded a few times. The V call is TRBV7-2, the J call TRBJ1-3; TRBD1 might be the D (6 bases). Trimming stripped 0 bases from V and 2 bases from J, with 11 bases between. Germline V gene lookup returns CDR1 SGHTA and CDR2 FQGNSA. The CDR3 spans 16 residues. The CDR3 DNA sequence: TGTGCCAGCAGCTTAGCCGGGGGGCTGACTGGAAACACCATATATTTT. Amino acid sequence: CASSLAGGLTGNTIYF.

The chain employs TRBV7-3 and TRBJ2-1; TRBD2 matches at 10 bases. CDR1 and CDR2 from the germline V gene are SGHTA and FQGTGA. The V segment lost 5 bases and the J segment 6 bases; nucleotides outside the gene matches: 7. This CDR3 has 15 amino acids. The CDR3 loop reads CASSLGTSESNEQFF. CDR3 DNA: TGTGCCAGCAGCCTCGGGACTAGCGAGAGCAATGAGCAGTTCTTC.

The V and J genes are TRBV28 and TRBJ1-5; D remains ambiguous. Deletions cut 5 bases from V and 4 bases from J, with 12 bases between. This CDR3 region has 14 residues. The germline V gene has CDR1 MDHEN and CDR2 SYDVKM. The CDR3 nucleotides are TGTGCCAGCAGTGAGGCAGAAGTAAATCAGCCCCAGCATTTT. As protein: CASSEAEVNQPQHF.

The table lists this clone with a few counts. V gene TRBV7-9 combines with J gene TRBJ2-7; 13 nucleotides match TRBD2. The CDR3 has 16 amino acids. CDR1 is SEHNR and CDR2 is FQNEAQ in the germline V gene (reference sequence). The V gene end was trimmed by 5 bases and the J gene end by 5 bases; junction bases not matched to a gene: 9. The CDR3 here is CASSQTRTSGRNEQYF. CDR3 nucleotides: TGTGCCAGCAGCCAAACGAGGACTAGCGGGAGAAACGAGCAGTACTTC.

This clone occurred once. The CDR3 DNA is TGCGCCAGCAGCTTGTGGGCTAGCGGGGAGGCCGGGGGGAATGAGCAGTTCTTC. It codes for CASSLWASGEAGGNEQFF. J is TRBJ2-1 and V is TRBV5-1, with 9 bases lining up with TRBD2. V lost 1 base to trimming and J lost 7 bases; unmatched junction nucleotides: 15. This CDR3 comprises 18 residues. CDR1 and CDR2 (germline): SGHRS, YFSETQ.

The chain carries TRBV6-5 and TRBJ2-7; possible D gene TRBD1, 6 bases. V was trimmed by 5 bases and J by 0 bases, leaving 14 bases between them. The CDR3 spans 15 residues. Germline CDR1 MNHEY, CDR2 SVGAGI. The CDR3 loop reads CASSKTTGPSYEQYF. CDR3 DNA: TGTGCCAGCAGTAAAACGACAGGACCCTCCTACGAGCAGTACTTC.

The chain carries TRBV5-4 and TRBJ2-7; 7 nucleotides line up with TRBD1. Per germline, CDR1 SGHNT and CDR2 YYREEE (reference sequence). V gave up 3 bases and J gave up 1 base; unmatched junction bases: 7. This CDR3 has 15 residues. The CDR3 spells CASSSDPGQSYEQYF. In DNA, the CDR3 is TGTGCCAGCAGCTCCGACCCGGGACAGTCCTACGAGCAGTACTTC.

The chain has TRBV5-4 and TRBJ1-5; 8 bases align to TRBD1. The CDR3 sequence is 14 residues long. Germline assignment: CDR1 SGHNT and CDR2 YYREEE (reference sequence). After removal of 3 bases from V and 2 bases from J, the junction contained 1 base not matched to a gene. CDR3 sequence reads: CASSSGGGNQPQHF. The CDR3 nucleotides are TGTGCCAGCAGCTCAGGGGGCGGCAATCAGCCCCAGCATTTT.

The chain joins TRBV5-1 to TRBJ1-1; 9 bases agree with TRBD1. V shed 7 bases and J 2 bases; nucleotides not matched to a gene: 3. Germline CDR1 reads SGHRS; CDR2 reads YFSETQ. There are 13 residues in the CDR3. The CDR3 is CASGTGRNTEAFF. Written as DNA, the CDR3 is TGCGCCAGCGGGACAGGGCGTAACACTGAAGCTTTCTTT.

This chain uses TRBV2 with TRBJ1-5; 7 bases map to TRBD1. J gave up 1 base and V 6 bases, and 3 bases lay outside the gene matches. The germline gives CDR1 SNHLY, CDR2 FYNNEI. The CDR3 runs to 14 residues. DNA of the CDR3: TGTGCCAGCAGCGTACAGGGGAGCAATCAGCCCCAGCATTTT. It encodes CASSVQGSNQPQHF.

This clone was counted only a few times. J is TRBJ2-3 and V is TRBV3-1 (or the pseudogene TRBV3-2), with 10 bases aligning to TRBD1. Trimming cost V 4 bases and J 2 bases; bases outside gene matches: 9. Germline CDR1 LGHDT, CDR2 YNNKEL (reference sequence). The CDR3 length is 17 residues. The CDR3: CASSPKDRGDPTDTQYF. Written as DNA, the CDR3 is TGTGCCAGCAGCCCCAAGGACAGGGGGGACCCCACAGATACGCAGTATTTT.